These 8 T cell receptor beta chains came from one sample sequenced in a study of blood T cell repertoires in COVID-19. Only in-frame clones appear in the TCRdb table, and some are missing; sequencing was by immunoSEQ multiplex PCR. The table records approximately 270,000 clones, around 85% of them present only once. Sequencing was carried out using PBMCs or T cells enriched from blood (not recorded which). These receptors were collected from a woman aged 45-60 years who had recovered from COVID-19.

The chain combines TRBV4-2 with TRBJ1-3; D gene unclear. V was trimmed by 7 bases and J by 7 bases, leaving 23 bases between them. Germline CDR1 LGHNA, CDR2 YNFKEQ. This CDR3 has 16 residues. The CDR3: CASNSLRGENQNTIYF. CDR3 sequence (DNA): TGTGCCAGCAACTCCCTCCGGGGAGAAAACCAGAACACCATATATTTT.

V gene TRBV4-2 combines with J gene TRBJ1-5, with no clear D. The length of the CDR3 is 15 residues. Per germline, CDR1 LGHNA and CDR2 YNFKEQ. The ends were cut back, 4 bases at V and 3 bases at J, with 13 bases in the middle. The CDR3 here is CASSPGNGDNQPQHF. For the CDR3, the DNA is TGTGCCAGCAGCCCCGGTAACGGGGACAATCAGCCCCAGCATTTT.

This CDR3 is CASSSPGTGVREQYF. CDR3 in DNA: TGTGCCAGCAGTTCCCCCGGGACAGGGGTCCGGGAGCAGTACTTC. This chain uses TRBV27 with TRBJ2-7, with 10 nucleotides matching TRBD1. The junction had 10 bases not matched to a gene; V was cut back by 4 bases and J by 7 bases. CDR1 and CDR2 (germline): MNHEY, SMNVEV (reference sequence). The CDR3 loop spans 15 amino acids.

This clone has a single count. This chain uses TRBV4-1 with TRBJ2-2, with a weak D call TRBD2 (5 bases). Germline CDR1 MGHRA, CDR2 YSYEKL. With 1 base removed from V and 5 bases from J, the gap between germline ends came to 17 bases. The CDR3 sequence is 17 residues long. The CDR3 DNA sequence: TGCGCCAGCAGCCAAGTGAGGGCCCGAATCGGGACCGGGGAGCTGTTTTTT. Translation gives CASSQVRARIGTGELFF.

The chain links TRBV27 to TRBJ1-2; a possible D gene is TRBD1 (6 bases). This CDR3 has 14 residues. Germline CDR1 MNHEY, CDR2 SMNVEV (reference sequence). Trimming took 2 bases from V and 8 from J, leaving 15 bases between them. CDR3 sequence (DNA): TGTGCCAGCAGTTTAGGTAGAGCAGGGGACGGCTACACCTTC. This gives the protein CASSLGRAGDGYTF.

The V call is TRBV19, the J call TRBJ2-2, with D possibly TRBD2 on 7 matching bases. With 3 bases removed from V and 4 bases from J, the gap between germline ends came to 12 bases. CDR1 is LNHDA, CDR2 SQIVND, per germline (reference sequence). The CDR3 runs to 15 residues. The CDR3 here is CASSIGGGGTGELFF. The DNA of the CDR3 is TGTGCCAGTAGTATCGGCGGGGGCGGCACCGGGGAGCTGTTTTTT. Full variable domain (remainder filled in from reference TRBV19 and TRBJ2-2): DGGITQSPKYLFRKEGQNVTLSCEQNLNHDAMYWYRQDPGQGLRLIYYSQIVNDFQKGDIAEGYSVSREKKESFPLTVTSAQKNPTAFYLCASSIGGGGTGELFFGEGSRLTVL.

The J gene is TRBJ2-1, the V gene TRBV21-1; TRBD2, as called in the table, went unchecked against the DNA. TRBV21-1 is flagged as a pseudogene. The CDR3 sequence is 15 residues long. The CDR3 DNA reads TGTGCCAGCAGCAAAAGACTAGCGGGGTACAATGAGCAGTTCTTC. Encoded protein: CASSKRLAGYNEQFF.

This clone was seen just once. The CDR3 DNA reads as TGTGCCTGGAGCCCGGGGGGCGCTTGGAATTCACCCCTCCACTTT. Its protein product is CAWSPGGAWNSPLHF. This rearrangement joins TRBV30 to TRBJ1-6, with D possibly TRBD1 on 6 matching bases. The CDR3 is 15 residues long. Looked up from germline, CDR1 is GTSNPN and CDR2 is SVGIG (reference sequence). The V gene lost 3 bases and the J gene lost 7 bases, with 16 bases spanning the gap.